This T cell receptor beta chain was found in a study of regulatory T cells in long-lasting Graves disease. Whole-study results and caveats: Peripheral blood, not thyroid tissue, was the sole material studied. Persistent disease was characterized by preferential usage of TRBV28, TRBJ1-2 and TRBJ2-5.

Only a few counts were recorded for this clonotype. What it binds is not known. The junction does not match germline at one end; this may be a read error. TCR beta libraries were built with iRepertoire HTBI primers and Arm-PCR of CDR3 regions. MiXCR, applied by TCRdb to the multiplex PCR reads, yields one record per CDR3 protein. The repertoire holds about 620,000 distinct CDR3 sequences, with roughly 15% as singletons. Time point noted: newly diagnosed GD, antithyroid drugs for less than 3 months. The TCR library was made from RNA that had been extracted from PBMCs in TRIzol. Germline CDR1 reads KGHDR; CDR2 reads SFDVKD. The length of the CDR3 is 16 residues. These data also featured in a second study, about T cells in Graves' hyperthyroidism and ophthalmopathy. That source notes: Most thyroid-expanded clonotypes above 0.001 were also found in blood. The authors' 13 V-J model separated ophthalmopathy from stable hyperthyroidism.

Source: peripheral blood mononuclear cells (PBMCs), taken at new diagnosis, from a patient treated with antithyroid drugs. The TCR sequence derives from a woman aged 25 to 39 with Graves disease. The chain combines TRBV24-1 with TRBJ2-1; D is undetermined. The CDR3 sequence is CASSDLTRAKYNEQFF. CDR3 bases: TGTGCCTCCAGTGACCTCACCCGGGCCAAGTACAATGAGCAGTTCTTC.